These T cell receptor beta chains were read from a single sample in a study of blood T cell repertoires in COVID-19. Repertoires were generated with immunoSEQ multiplex PCR, while TCRdb's copy carries only in-frame clones and drops some. The sample comprises 150,000 to 200,000 clones, about 90% of which are singletons, and approximately 3% rests with the top ten. Input material: peripheral blood. These receptors were collected from a man aged 55 to 70 with acute or convalescent COVID-19. CDR3s include the opening cysteine and the closing phenylalanine or tryptophan. A D gene is named only where the DNA matches it firmly. Only part of the rows carry a size: once, few, many, or a class if the clone is expanded.

D	size	V	J	CDR3	DNA
NA	NA	TRBV7-2	TRBJ2-7	CASSRDSRGGMLPYEQYF	TGTGCCAGCAGCCGGGACTCCCGGGGTGGCATGTTGCCCTACGAGCAGTACTTC
TRBD1	NA	TRBV7-9	TRBJ2-2	CASSLERGRTLGELFF	TGTGCCAGCAGCTTAGAGAGGGGGCGTACTTTGGGGGAGCTGTTTTTT
NA	NA	TRBV5-8	TRBJ1-6	CASSWHRDTYNSPLHF	TGTGCCAGCAGCTGGCACCGGGATACCTATAATTCACCCCTCCACTTT
NA	NA	TRBV2	TRBJ1-1	CASRENTEAFF	TGTGCCAGCCGAGAGAACACTGAAGCTTTCTTT
TRBD2	NA	TRBV7-9	TRBJ2-2	CASSRTSGGNTGELFF	TGTGCCAGCAGCCGGACTAGCGGGGGGAACACCGGGGAGCTGTTTTTT
TRBD1	once	TRBV4-3	TRBJ1-2	CASSQDPGTVANYGYTF	TGCGCCAGCAGCCAAGACCCTGGGACAGTAGCTAACTATGGCTACACCTTC
NA	once	TRBV4-1	TRBJ1-2	CASSQESGVYGYTF	TGCGCCAGCAGCCAAGAGAGCGGCGTCTATGGCTACACCTTC
NA	NA	TRBV5-8	TRBJ1-1	CASRNTEAFF	TGTGCCAGCCGGAACACTGAAGCTTTCTTT
NA	NA	TRBV12-3/TRBV12-4	TRBJ2-7	CASSFMEGYEQYF	TGTGCCAGCAGTTTCATGGAGGGCTACGAGCAGTACTTC
NA	NA	TRBV7-9	TRBJ1-1	CASSIGGGNTEAFF	TGTGCCAGCAGCATAGGGGGAGGAAACACTGAAGCTTTCTTT
NA	NA	TRBV2	TRBJ1-2	CASKVGADGYTF	TGTGCCAGCAAAGTGGGGGCAGATGGCTACACCTTC
TRBD2	NA	TRBV6-5	TRBJ2-3	CASSYAGGRGTDTQYF	TGTGCCAGCAGTTACGCGGGGGGGCGGGGCACAGATACGCAGTATTTT
TRBD2	NA	TRBV2	TRBJ2-1	CASSELAGGGEQFF	TGTGCCAGCAGTGAACTAGCGGGGGGCGGTGAGCAGTTCTTC
NA	NA	TRBV6-5	TRBJ1-3	CASRPSYTAGNTIYF	TGTGCCAGCAGGCCATCTTACACAGCTGGAAACACCATATATTTT
TRBD1	NA	TRBV6-2/TRBV6-3	TRBJ1-1	CASSYRQGARTEAFF	TGTGCCAGCAGTTACAGACAGGGGGCACGCACTGAAGCTTTCTTT
NA	NA	TRBV7-9	TRBJ1-4	CASSPEGTENEKLFF	TGTGCCAGCAGCCCGGAGGGGACGGAGAATGAAAAACTGTTTTTT
NA	NA	TRBV4-1	TRBJ1-2	CASSQDQAIYGYTF	TGCGCCAGCAGCCAAGATCAGGCCATCTATGGCTACACCTTC
NA	NA	TRBV3-1/TRBV3-2	TRBJ1-3	CASSQGKGARGNTIYF	TGTGCCAGCAGCCAGGGGAAAGGGGCTAGAGGAAACACCATATATTTT
NA	NA	TRBV9	TRBJ2-2	CASSFRTGELFF	TGTGCCAGCAGCTTTCGCACCGGGGAGCTGTTTTTT
NA	few	TRBV12-3/TRBV12-4	TRBJ2-7	CASSPSPAGEQYF	TGTGCCAGCAGTCCCTCCCCAGCGGGCGAGCAGTACTTC
TRBD2	NA	TRBV15	TRBJ2-1	CATSRSLSGGARTRDFNEQFF	TGTGCCACCAGCAGGAGCCTTAGCGGGGGGGCTCGGACTCGTGACTTCAATGAGCAGTTCTTC
TRBD1	NA	TRBV6-1	TRBJ1-1	CASSVWGQGMNTEAFF	TGTGCCAGCAGTGTTTGGGGACAGGGGATGAACACTGAAGCTTTCTTT
TRBD2	NA	TRBV29-1	TRBJ2-7	CSVGLAGPYEQYF	TGCAGCGTTGGACTAGCGGGTCCCTACGAGCAGTACTTC
NA	once	TRBV24-1	TRBJ2-2	CATSEVGPGELFF	TGTGCCACCAGTGAGGTGGGGCCCGGGGAGCTGTTTTTT
TRBD1	NA	TRBV9	TRBJ1-2	CASSARTDRGFGYTF	TGTGCCAGCAGCGCGCGGACCGACAGGGGTTTTGGCTACACCTTC
NA	once	TRBV27	TRBJ2-2	CASSLRSGHNGELFF	TGTGCCAGCAGTTTAAGGTCAGGGCACAACGGGGAGCTGTTTTTT
NA	NA	TRBV2	TRBJ2-5	CASSARQGWQETQYF	TGTGCCAGCAGTGCCCGTCAGGGTTGGCAAGAGACCCAGTACTTC
NA	NA	TRBV14	TRBJ2-7	CASSQGRAREYF	TGTGCCAGCAGCCAAGGTCGTGCTAGAGAGTACTTC
NA	NA	TRBV21-1	TRBJ2-1	CASSTPGSYNEQFF	TGTGCCAGCAGCACGCCAGGCTCCTACAATGAGCAGTTCTTC
TRBD1	once	TRBV18	TRBJ2-5	CASSPGTGGSETQYF	TGTGCCAGCTCACCCGGGACAGGGGGCTCGGAGACCCAGTACTTC
NA	NA	TRBV5-1	TRBJ2-1	CASSLVGARNEQFF	TGCGCCAGCAGCTTGGTGGGGGCAAGGAATGAGCAGTTCTTC
TRBD1	NA	TRBV7-2	TRBJ2-2	CASSPGQKNTGELFF	TGTGCCAGCAGCCCGGGACAGAAGAACACCGGGGAGCTGTTTTTT
NA	NA	TRBV6-1	TRBJ2-4	CASSDMGLAKNIQYF	TGTGCCAGCAGTGACATGGGACTAGCCAAAAACATTCAGTACTTC
TRBD2	NA	TRBV4-1	TRBJ2-3	CASSQLAGEHTDTQYF	TGCGCCAGCAGCCAATTAGCGGGGGAGCACACAGATACGCAGTATTTT
TRBD1	NA	TRBV4-3	TRBJ1-4	CASSQDISTGAEKLFF	TGCGCCAGCAGCCAAGATATATCGACAGGGGCTGAAAAACTGTTTTTT
TRBD1	NA	TRBV9	TRBJ1-6	CASSAGQVNSPLHF	TGTGCCAGCAGCGCGGGACAGGTAAATTCACCCCTCCACTTT
NA	NA	TRBV5-4	TRBJ1-3	CASSGGSKGNTIYF	TGTGCCAGCAGCGGGGGCAGCAAAGGAAACACCATATATTTT
NA	NA	TRBV5-1	TRBJ1-3	CASSRDFSGNTIYF	TGCGCCAGCAGCCGGGATTTCTCTGGAAACACCATATATTTT
TRBD1	once	TRBV4-1	TRBJ1-2	CASSQDPTGGNGYTF	TGCGCCAGCAGCCAAGATCCAACAGGGGGGAATGGCTACACCTTC
NA	NA	TRBV7-9	TRBJ1-1	CASSPGRGGAFF	TGTGCCAGCAGCCCTGGACGAGGAGGAGCTTTCTTT
NA	few	TRBV25-1	TRBJ1-3	CASSEARTGGNTIYF	TGTGCCAGCAGTGAAGCCCGAACAGGGGGAAACACCATATATTTT
NA	NA	TRBV29-1	TRBJ1-4	CSVVEIRGREKLFF	TGCAGCGTTGTGGAAATCCGCGGGAGGGAAAAACTGTTTTTT
TRBD1	NA	TRBV25-1	TRBJ2-5	CASSGQGDSQETQYF	TGTGCCAGCAGTGGTCAAGGGGACAGCCAAGAGACCCAGTACTTC
TRBD1	few	TRBV19	TRBJ2-1	CASSISTGGNNEQFF	TGTGCCAGTAGTATTTCGACAGGGGGAAACAATGAGCAGTTCTTC
NA	once	TRBV6-6	TRBJ1-1	CASGRQIGRHTEAFF	TGTGCCAGCGGGAGGCAGATCGGGAGGCACACTGAAGCTTTCTTT
NA	NA	TRBV25-1	TRBJ2-7	CAISRDSGEQYF	TGTGCCATAAGCAGGGATTCGGGCGAGCAGTACTTC
NA	NA	TRBV7-2	TRBJ1-2	CASSLTSANYGYTF	TGTGCCAGCAGCTTAACGTCAGCTAACTATGGCTACACCTTC
NA	NA	TRBV3-1/TRBV3-2	TRBJ2-7	CASSQAGQGTYEQYF	TGTGCCAGCAGCCAAGCGGGACAAGGGACCTACGAGCAGTACTTC
TRBD1	NA	TRBV18	TRBJ1-3	CASSGKGAPGNTIYF	TGTGCCAGCTCAGGCAAGGGGGCGCCTGGAAACACCATATATTTT
NA	NA	TRBV3-1/TRBV3-2	TRBJ2-3	CASSPGGRRVTDTQYF	TGTGCCAGCAGCCCCGGGGGGCGACGAGTCACAGATACGCAGTATTTT
NA	NA	TRBV7-2	TRBJ2-7	CASSFLDSLYEQYF	TGTGCCAGCAGCTTTTTGGACTCATTGTACGAGCAGTACTTC
NA	NA	TRBV21-1	TRBJ2-2	CASSKATGTGKPANTGELFF	TGTGCCAGCAGCAAAGCGACCGGGACAGGGAAACCTGCGAACACCGGGGAGCTGTTTTTT
NA	NA	TRBV2	TRBJ1-2	CASSDQAANYGYTF	TGTGCCAGCAGTGACCAGGCAGCTAACTATGGCTACACCTTC
NA	NA	TRBV12-3/TRBV12-4	TRBJ1-1	CASSTGTATEAFF	TGTGCCAGCAGTACAGGGACGGCTACTGAAGCTTTCTTT
NA	NA	TRBV2	TRBJ1-3	CASSAPGKSSGNTIYF	TGTGCCAGCAGTGCCCCAGGCAAGAGCTCTGGAAACACCATATATTTT
NA	NA	TRBV4-1	TRBJ1-2	CASSHPSGGSRGYTF	TGCGCCAGCAGCCACCCTTCCGGGGGTAGTCGGGGCTACACCTTC
NA	NA	TRBV24-1	TRBJ2-3	CATSDATDTQYF	TGTGCCACCAGTGATGCGACTGATACGCAGTATTTT
TRBD1	NA	TRBV5-4	TRBJ2-1	CASSSGQVTYNEQFF	TGTGCCAGCAGCTCAGGACAGGTCACCTACAATGAGCAGTTCTTC
NA	NA	TRBV5-1	TRBJ1-1	CASSLGRGLDTEAFF	TGCGCCAGCAGCTTGGGTCGGGGACTTGACACTGAAGCTTTCTTT